This TCR beta chain was identified in a study of cytomegalovirus exposure and HLA in healthy donors. Study-level points and caveats: Later analysis demonstrated an association between a missense DCLRE1C variant and TCR beta V- and J-gene trimming.

On this clone itself: Its matching antigen is unknown.

The CDR3 runs to 15 residues. The junction had 9 bases not matched to a gene; V was cut back by 6 bases and J by 5 bases. Germline V gene data show CDR1 as MDHEN and CDR2 as SYDVKM. The PCR employed 60 Vbeta primers together with 13 Jbeta primers. Produced via immunoSEQ multiplex PCR; TCRdb's table is partial and in-frame only. Among around 150,000 clones listed, roughly 80% were seen once. This rearrangement joins TRBV28 to TRBJ2-5; 10 bases map to TRBD1. Input material: PBMCs. The TCR sequence derives from a human donor in good health. The CDR3 nucleotides are TGTGCCAGCAGGGGCGACAGGGGGCGCTGGGAGACCCAGTACTTC. Protein: CASRGDRGRWETQYF.